This TCR beta chain was captured in a study of T cell responses to AZD1222 COVID-19 vaccine. CDR3 size: 11 residues. Trimming removed 7 bases from V and 8 bases from J, with 8 bases in between. Germline V gene lookup returns CDR1 MDHEN and CDR2 SYDVKM. Libraries were prepared by immunoSEQ multiplex PCR; TCRdb keeps only in-frame clonotypes and omits some of them. Found here are approximately 130,000 clones, 88% of them singletons; the top ten hold roughly 5.2%. In this sample, this clone turned up a few times. Its antigen remains unidentified. General study points: The study sampled repertoires only after the peak T cell response. Two AZD1222 administrations were followed by greater Spike-specific TCR breadth and depth.

Pooling of second doses given at about 4 or about 12 weeks was done. The sequenced sample was peripheral blood, obtained 28 days after the second AZD1222 dose. This rearrangement joins TRBV28 to TRBJ1-4; D is uncertain. The TCR sequence derives from an adult who received the AZD1222 COVID-19 vaccine. The CDR3 DNA reads as TGTGCCAGCAAGCTAAGGGAAAAACTGTTTTTT. It yields the protein CASKLREKLFF.